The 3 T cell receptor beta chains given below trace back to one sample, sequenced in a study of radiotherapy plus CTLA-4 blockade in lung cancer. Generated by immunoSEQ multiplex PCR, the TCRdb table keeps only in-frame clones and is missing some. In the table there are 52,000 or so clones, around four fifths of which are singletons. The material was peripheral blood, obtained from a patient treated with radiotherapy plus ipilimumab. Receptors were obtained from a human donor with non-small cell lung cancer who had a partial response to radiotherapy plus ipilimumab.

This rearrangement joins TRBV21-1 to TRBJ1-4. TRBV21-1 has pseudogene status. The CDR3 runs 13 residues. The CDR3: CASTRGAWEKLFF. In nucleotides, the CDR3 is TGTGCCAGCACCCGGGGGGCTTGGGAAAAACTGTTTTTT.

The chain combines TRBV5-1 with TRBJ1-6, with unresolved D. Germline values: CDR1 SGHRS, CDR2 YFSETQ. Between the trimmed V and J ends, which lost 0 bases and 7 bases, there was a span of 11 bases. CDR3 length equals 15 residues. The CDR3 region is CASSLGRSWNSPLHF. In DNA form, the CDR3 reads TGCGCCAGCAGCTTGGGTAGGAGCTGGAATTCACCCCTCCACTTT.

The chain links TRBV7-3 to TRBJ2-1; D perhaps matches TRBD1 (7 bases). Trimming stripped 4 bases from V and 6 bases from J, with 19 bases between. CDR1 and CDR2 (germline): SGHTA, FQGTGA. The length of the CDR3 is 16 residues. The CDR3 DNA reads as TGTGCCAGCAGCTCCTCAGGGGGGCTAGGATCCAATGAGCAGTTCTTC. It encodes CASSSSGGLGSNEQFF.